This T cell receptor beta chain emerged from a study of blood T cells in healthy people across ages. The germline V gene encodes CDR1 SQVTM and CDR2 ANQGSEA. This CDR3 is built from 14 residues. Deletions cut 1 base from V and 2 bases from J, with 12 bases between. This clonotype was detected many times. For the second PCR, which ran for roughly 7 to 11 cycles, a sample-barcoded 5' primer and a J-beta primer mix were used. One entry per CDR3 protein results from TCRdb running MiXCR on the 5' RACE reads. The sample consists of 550,000 to 650,000 distinct CDR3 sequences, around a quarter of them appearing once. Total RNA, at least 5.5 micrograms per sample, was extracted from PBMCs. These data also formed part of another study, on T cells of mothers and their children. That report adds: Per mother, over 9 million TCR beta CDR3 reads were obtained; per child, about 3.3 million. Thymic selection molds TCR recombination output in much the same way for related pairs as for unrelated pairs. Detection of persistent microchimeric T cell clones did not occur.

The source is a boy aged 2 to 10 in good health. This chain uses TRBV29-1 with TRBJ2-7; possible D gene TRBD1, 5 bases. Sequencing input: blood. The CDR3 nucleotides are TGCAGCGTTGAAGGTCACGGACAAGCCTACGAGCAGTACTTC. Protein product: CSVEGHGQAYEQYF.